This TCR beta chain comes out of a study of blood T cell repertoires in COVID-19. Study context: PBMCs, B-cell-depleted T cells, or T cells were the source of the cDNA or gDNA that made up the material.

Looked up from germline, CDR1 is SNHLY and CDR2 is FYNNEI. The CDR3 covers 13 residues. This clone was observed a single time. Its ends do not fully match the called genes, so a read error is possible. Data came from immunoSEQ multiplex PCR; TCRdb stores just in-frame clones and leaves some out. The sample has about 310,000 clones, almost 90% seen once. This sequence originates from a woman in her 40s with COVID-19, enrolled during active disease. The sequencing sample was made of peripheral blood. The chain links TRBV2 to TRBJ1-2, with D hard to call. Here the CDR3 reads CASSEGLPLGYTF. For the CDR3, the DNA is TGTGCCAGCAGCGAAGGGCTCCCTCTTGGCTACACCTTC.